This T cell receptor (beta chain) comes out of a study of CD8 T cells in Susac syndrome (dated by TCRdb to the late 2010s). As for the study more broadly: The study used repertoire sequencing to test whether antigen drove CD8+ T cell activation and differentiation in Susac syndrome.

Worth noting for this clonotype: No antigen is known for it. No base quality information exists; no much larger clone differs at one position.

RNA was extracted using the RNeasy kit, and about 0.5 to 1 ug of the RNA was reverse transcribed with random hexamers. TCR beta CDR3 regions were amplified with the immunoSEQ multiplex PCR assay covering 54 Vbeta and 13 Jbeta segments. To correct PCR amplification bias, a synthetic template baseline was used for both primer optimization and computational correction. Under the source paper's analysis protocol: Reads were annotated to V, D and J genes per IMGT and analyzed with immunoSEQ Analyzer, keeping only productive sequences. Clonality was calculated as one minus the Shannon entropy normalized by log2 of the number of productive unique sequences. Public and private clones were assessed among the 100 most prevalent clones of each patient and control. Susac-specific clones were defined as absent from healthy and MS cohorts, approximately 1,000 published viral clones and other ImmuneACCESS disease sequences. TCRdb reran the public reads through fastp at Q25 and MiXCR, keeping productive beta chains. Records with the same CDR3 protein are collapsed into one entry carrying the most frequent genes and DNA. The V and J calls here are based on TCRdb, not the publication. Across this sample there are roughly 130,000 distinct CDR3 sequences, with about 95% seen only once. The ten top clones hold more than 0.095% of the sample.

Peripheral blood CD8+ and CD4+ T cells from healthy donors, Susac syndrome patients and multiple sclerosis patients were profiled using high-throughput TCR beta sequencing. Healthy donors were age- and sex-matched controls. Bulk CD8+ and CD4+ T cells were purified magnetically by negative isolation, whereas CD8+ TEMRA cells were enriched by FACS. Blood was drawn into EDTA tubes, processed within 24 hours, and PBMCs were isolated by density gradient centrifugation. PBMCs intended for TCR sequencing were frozen in liquid nitrogen and were later thawed in a 37 degrees C water bath. The sorted or isolated CD4+, CD8+ and CD8+ TEMRA cells had a purity of 90% or higher. The CDR3 goes from the cysteine to the phenylalanine over 13 residues. Only CDR3 DNA remains: 39 bases, in frame from the first base. For this chain, trimming is 6 bases at the V end and 6 bases at the J end, and the number of junction bases without a gene match is 4. As encoded in the germline V gene, CDR1 is MNHEY while CDR2 is SVGAGI.

Broader findings and caveats from the paper: The number of individuals in the TCR sequencing and HLA analysis was recognized as being relatively small.

Recombination joined TRBV6-5 with TRBJ2-1; 8 bases in the junction line up with TRBD2. Sequencing was done on a sample of CD4+ T cells from PBMCs. The clonotype was recovered from a human donor in good health. The CDR3 amino acid sequence is: CASRPSGSNEQFF. The nucleotides are TGTGCCAGCAGACCCAGCGGGAGCAATGAGCAGTTCTTC.